This T cell receptor (beta chain) appears in the sequencing data of a study of long-term antiretroviral therapy in people with HIV. CDR1 and CDR2 from the germline V gene are SEHNR and FQNEAQ (reference sequence). The CDR3 runs 12 residues. V lost 4 bases and J lost 6, with 10 bases in between. This clone was counted only a few times. The antigen remains unidentified. Specimens retained roughly 0.95-11 million cryopreserved PBMC preceding DNA extraction. Assay version v3.0 of immunoSEQ was used, and it was run at survey level. Produced via immunoSEQ multiplex PCR; TCRdb's table is partial and in-frame only. The sample has more than 20,000 clones; approximately 80% are singletons. Study outcomes and limitations: Following ART, diversity rose but still fell short of transplant donor controls.

This TCR derives from a woman between 40 and 55 years old with HIV. J is TRBJ2-7 and V is TRBV7-9, with TRBD1 as a possible D gene (5 bases). The source was unsorted PBMCs, collected 1.2 years after starting antiretroviral therapy. The CDR3 DNA reads as TGTGCCAGCAGCTACGCAGGGTCCGAGCAGTACTTC. Translating gives CASSYAGSEQYF.